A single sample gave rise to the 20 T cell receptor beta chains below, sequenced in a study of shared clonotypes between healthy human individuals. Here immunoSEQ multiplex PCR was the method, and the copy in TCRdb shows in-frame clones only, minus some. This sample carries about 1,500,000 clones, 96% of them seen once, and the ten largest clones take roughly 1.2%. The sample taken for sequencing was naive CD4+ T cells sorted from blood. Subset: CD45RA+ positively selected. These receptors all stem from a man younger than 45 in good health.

The CDR3 is CSVGPQPQETQYF. CDR3 nucleotide sequence: TGCAGCGTTGGACCCCAGCCACAAGAGACCCAGTACTTC. The chain employs TRBV29-1 and TRBJ2-5; D not certain. V was cut by 4 bases and J by 2 bases, with 11 bases left in between. This CDR3 is built from 13 residues. CDR1 is SQVTM, CDR2 ANQGSEA, per germline. The full variable domain, rest sourced from reference TRBV29-1 and TRBJ2-5, is SAVISQKPSRDICQRGTSLTIQCQVDSQVTMMFWYRQQPGQSLTLIATANQGSEATYESGFVIDKFPISRPNLTFSTLTVSNMSPEDSSIYLCSVGPQPQETQYFGPGTRLLVL.

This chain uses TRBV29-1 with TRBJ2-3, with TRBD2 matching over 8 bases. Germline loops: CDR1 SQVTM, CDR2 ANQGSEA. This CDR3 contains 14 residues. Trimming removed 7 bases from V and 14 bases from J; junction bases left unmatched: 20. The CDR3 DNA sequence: TGCAGCGGGACGGGAGGGCCCACGTACCCCCATCTGTATTTT. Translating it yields CSGTGGPTYPHLYF.

The CDR3 nucleotides read TGTGCCAGCACTACCGACAGGGGCCAAGAGACCCAGTACTTC. This gives the protein CASTTDRGQETQYF. This chain joins TRBV7-9 and TRBJ2-5; 8 positions match TRBD1. The CDR3 has 14 amino acids. Germline V gives CDR1 SEHNR, CDR2 FQNEAQ (reference sequence). With 7 bases clipped from V and 1 base from J, the junction kept 5 bases outside the gene matches. Full variable domain (outside the CDR3, taken from reference TRBV7-9 and TRBJ2-5): DTGVSQNPRHKITKRGQNVTFRCDPISEHNRLYWYRQTLGQGPEFLTYFQNEAQLEKSRLLSDRFSAERPKGSFSTLEIQRTEQGDSAMYLCASTTDRGQETQYFGPGTRLLVL.

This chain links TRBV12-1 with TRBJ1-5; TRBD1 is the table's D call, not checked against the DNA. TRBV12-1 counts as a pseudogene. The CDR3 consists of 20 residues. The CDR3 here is CASSPRGNNGRFYSNQPQHF. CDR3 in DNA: TGTGCCAGCAGCCCCAGGGGGAACAATGGAAGGTTTTATAGCAATCAGCCCCAGCATTTT.

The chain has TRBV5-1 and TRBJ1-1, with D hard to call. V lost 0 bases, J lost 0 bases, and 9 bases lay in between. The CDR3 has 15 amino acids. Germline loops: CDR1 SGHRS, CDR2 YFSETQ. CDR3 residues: CASSLVSWMNTEAFF. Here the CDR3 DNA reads TGCGCCAGCAGCTTGGTGTCGTGGATGAACACTGAAGCTTTCTTT.

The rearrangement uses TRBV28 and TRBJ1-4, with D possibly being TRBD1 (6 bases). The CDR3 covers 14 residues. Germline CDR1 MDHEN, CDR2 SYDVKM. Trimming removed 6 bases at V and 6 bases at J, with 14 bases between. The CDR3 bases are TGTGCCAGCAGAACGGGGGGCGGCGATGAAAAACTGTTTTTT. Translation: CASRTGGGDEKLFF.

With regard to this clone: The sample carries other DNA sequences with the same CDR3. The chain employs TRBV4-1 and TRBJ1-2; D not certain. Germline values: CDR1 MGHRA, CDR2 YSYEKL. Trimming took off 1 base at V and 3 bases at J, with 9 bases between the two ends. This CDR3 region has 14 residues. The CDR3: CASSQGAGHYGYTF. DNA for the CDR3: TGCGCCAGCAGCCAAGGGGCAGGCCACTATGGCTACACCTTC.

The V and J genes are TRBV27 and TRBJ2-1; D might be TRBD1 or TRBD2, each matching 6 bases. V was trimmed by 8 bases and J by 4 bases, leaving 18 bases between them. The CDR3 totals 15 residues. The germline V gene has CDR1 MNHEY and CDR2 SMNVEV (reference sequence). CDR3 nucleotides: TGTGCCAGCTGCGACCGACAGGAGGGATACAATGAGCAGTTCTTC. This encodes CASCDRQEGYNEQFF.

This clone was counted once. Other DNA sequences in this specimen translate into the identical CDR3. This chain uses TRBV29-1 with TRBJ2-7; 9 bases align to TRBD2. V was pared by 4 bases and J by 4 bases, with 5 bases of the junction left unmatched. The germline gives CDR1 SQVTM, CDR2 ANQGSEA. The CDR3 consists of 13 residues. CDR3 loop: CSVAPSGTYEQYF. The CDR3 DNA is TGCAGCGTTGCCCCTAGCGGGACGTACGAGCAGTACTTC.

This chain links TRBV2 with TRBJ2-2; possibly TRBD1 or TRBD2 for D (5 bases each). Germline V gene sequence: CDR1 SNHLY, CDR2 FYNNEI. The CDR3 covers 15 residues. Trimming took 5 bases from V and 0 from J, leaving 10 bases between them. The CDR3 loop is CASSRDGSNTGELFF. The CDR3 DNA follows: TGTGCCAGCAGTCGGGACGGGTCGAACACCGGGGAGCTGTTTTTT.

The CDR3 DNA sequence: TGTGCCAGCCGACCCTTAGCGGGATGGAGCTCCTACAATGAGCAGTTCTTC. This sequence encodes CASRPLAGWSSYNEQFF. The chain couples TRBV18 to TRBJ2-1; 8 bases map to TRBD2. This CDR3 has 17 residues. CDR1 and CDR2 (germline): KGHSH, LQKENI. The junction had 12 bases not matched to a gene; V was cut back by 8 bases and J by 0 bases.

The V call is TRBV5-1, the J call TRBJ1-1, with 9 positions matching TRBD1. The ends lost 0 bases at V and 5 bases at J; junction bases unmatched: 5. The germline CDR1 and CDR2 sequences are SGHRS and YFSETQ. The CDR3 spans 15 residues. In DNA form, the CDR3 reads TGCGCCAGCAGCTTGGCCGGACAGGGGCGAACTGAAGCTTTCTTT. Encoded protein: CASSLAGQGRTEAFF.

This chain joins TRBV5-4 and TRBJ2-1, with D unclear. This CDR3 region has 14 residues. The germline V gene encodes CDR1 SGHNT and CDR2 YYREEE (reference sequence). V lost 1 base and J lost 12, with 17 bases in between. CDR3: CASSLWAAQSMQFF. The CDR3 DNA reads TGTGCCAGCAGCTTGTGGGCAGCGCAATCCATGCAGTTCTTC.

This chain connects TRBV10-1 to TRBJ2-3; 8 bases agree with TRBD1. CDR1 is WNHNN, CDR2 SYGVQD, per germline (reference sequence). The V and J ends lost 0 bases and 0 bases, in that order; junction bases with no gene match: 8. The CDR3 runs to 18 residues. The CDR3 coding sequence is TGCGCCAGCAGTGAGTCGACGCGGACAGGGACTAGCACAGATACGCAGTATTTT. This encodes CASSESTRTGTSTDTQYF.

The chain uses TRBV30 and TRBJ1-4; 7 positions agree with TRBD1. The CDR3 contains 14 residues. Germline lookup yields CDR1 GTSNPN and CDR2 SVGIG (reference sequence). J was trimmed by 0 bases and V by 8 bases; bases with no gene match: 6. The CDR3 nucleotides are TGTGCCCGCCGAGGACAGGCAACTAATGAAAAACTGTTTTTT. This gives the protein CARRGQATNEKLFF.

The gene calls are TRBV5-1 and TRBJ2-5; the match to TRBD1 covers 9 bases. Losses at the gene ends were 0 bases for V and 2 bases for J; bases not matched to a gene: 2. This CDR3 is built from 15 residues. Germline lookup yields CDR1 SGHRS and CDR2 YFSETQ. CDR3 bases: TGCGCCAGCAGCTTGGAGGGACAGGGACAAGAGACCCAGTACTTC. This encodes CASSLEGQGQETQYF.

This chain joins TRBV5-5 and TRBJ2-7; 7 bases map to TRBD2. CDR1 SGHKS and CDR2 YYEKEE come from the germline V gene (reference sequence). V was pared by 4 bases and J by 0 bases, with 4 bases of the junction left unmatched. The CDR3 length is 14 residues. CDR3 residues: CASSQRDVSYEQYF. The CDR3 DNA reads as TGTGCCAGCAGCCAGCGGGACGTCTCCTACGAGCAGTACTTC.

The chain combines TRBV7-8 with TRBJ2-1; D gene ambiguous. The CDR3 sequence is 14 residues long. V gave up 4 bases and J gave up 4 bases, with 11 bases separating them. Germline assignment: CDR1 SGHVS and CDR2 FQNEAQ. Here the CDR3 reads CASSSRPPYNEQFF. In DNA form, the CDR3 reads TGTGCCAGCAGCTCCCGGCCCCCTTACAATGAGCAGTTCTTC.

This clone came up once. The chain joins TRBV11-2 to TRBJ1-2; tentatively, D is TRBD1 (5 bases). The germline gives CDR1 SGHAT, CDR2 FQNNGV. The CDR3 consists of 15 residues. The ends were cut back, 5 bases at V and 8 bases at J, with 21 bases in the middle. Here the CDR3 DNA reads TGTGCCAGCAGCACCCGACCGGGGGATTTGCAAGGCTACACCTTC. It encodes CASSTRPGDLQGYTF.

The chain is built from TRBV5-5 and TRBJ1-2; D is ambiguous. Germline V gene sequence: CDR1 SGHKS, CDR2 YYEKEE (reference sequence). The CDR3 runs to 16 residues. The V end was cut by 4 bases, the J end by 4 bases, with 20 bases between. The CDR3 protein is CASSPRVRVESYGYTF. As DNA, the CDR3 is TGTGCCAGCAGCCCACGAGTGAGGGTCGAGAGCTATGGCTACACCTTC.